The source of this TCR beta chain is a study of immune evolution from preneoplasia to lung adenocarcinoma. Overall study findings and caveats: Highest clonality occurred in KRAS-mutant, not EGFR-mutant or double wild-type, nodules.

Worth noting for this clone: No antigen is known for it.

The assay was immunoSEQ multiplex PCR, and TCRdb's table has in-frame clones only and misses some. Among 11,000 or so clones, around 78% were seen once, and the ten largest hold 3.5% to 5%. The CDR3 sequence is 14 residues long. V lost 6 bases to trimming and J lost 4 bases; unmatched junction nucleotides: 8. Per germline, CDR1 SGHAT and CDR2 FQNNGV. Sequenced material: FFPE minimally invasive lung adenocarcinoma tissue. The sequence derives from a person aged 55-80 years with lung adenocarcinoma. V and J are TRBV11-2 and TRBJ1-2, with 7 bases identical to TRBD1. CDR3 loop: CASSRTGTAYGYTF. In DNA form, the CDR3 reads TGTGCCAGCAGTCGTACCGGGACAGCCTATGGCTACACCTTC. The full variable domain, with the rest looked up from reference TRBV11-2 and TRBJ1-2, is EAGVAQSPRYKIIEKRQSVAFWCNPISGHATLYWYQQILGQGPKLLIQFQNNGVVDDSQLPKDRFSAERLKGVDSTLKIQPAKLEDSAVYLCASSRTGTAYGYTFGSGTRLTVV.